Presented here are 14 T cell receptor beta chains from one specimen sequenced in a study of cytomegalovirus exposure and HLA in healthy donors. PCR involved 60 Vbeta and 13 Jbeta primers. Here immunoSEQ multiplex PCR was the method, and the copy in TCRdb shows in-frame clones only, minus some. The sample has roughly 160,000 clones; about four fifths are singletons. The material sequenced was PBMCs. The receptors come from a man aged 25-45 years in good health and CMV-seronegative.

This clone was picked up a small number of times. The rearrangement uses TRBV4-1 and TRBJ2-1; 12 bases are a match to TRBD2. CDR3 size: 16 residues. Trimming at V came to 6 bases and at J to 6 bases, leaving 9 bases not matched to a gene. In germline, CDR1 is MGHRA, CDR2 YSYEKL. The CDR3 loop reads CASRLAGGPVFNEQFF. CDR3 nucleotide sequence: TGCGCCAGCAGGCTAGCGGGGGGGCCGGTTTTCAATGAGCAGTTCTTC.

V usage is TRBV30 and J usage is TRBJ1-5; D is possibly TRBD1 (6 bases). This CDR3 has 14 amino acids. Germline V lookup: CDR1 GTSNPN, CDR2 SVGIG (reference sequence). V dropped 1 base and J dropped 7 bases, with 14 bases sitting between them. The CDR3 DNA is TGTGCCTGGAGTGCTTCAGGGGATTCACAGCCCCAGCATTTT. Amino acid sequence: CAWSASGDSQPQHF. The full variable domain, rest sourced from reference TRBV30 and TRBJ1-5, is SQTIHQWPATLVQPVGSPLSLECTVEGTSNPNLYWYRQAAGRGLQLLFYSVGIGQISSEVPQNLSASRPQDRQFILSSKKLLLSDSGFYLCAWSASGDSQPQHFGDGTRLSIL.

The genes are TRBV5-6 and TRBJ2-7; 9 bases match TRBD2. CDR3 length: 15 residues. Germline-derived CDR1 and CDR2 are SGHDT and YYEEEE. The V and J ends lost 2 bases and 6 bases, in that order; junction bases with no gene match: 9. CDR3 DNA: TGTGCCAGCAGCTTAGTTGCTAGCGGGGTTCGCGAGCAGTACTTC. Translation gives CASSLVASGVREQYF. Combining the CDR3 with reference TRBV5-6 and TRBJ2-7 gives the whole variable domain DAGVTQSPTHLIKTRGQQVTLRCSPKSGHDTVSWYQQALGQGPQFIFQYYEEEERQRGNFPDRFSGHQFPNYSSELNVNALLLGDSALYLCASSLVASGVREQYFGPGTRLTVT.

This rearrangement joins TRBV25-1 to TRBJ1-1; the match to TRBD1 covers 7 bases. The germline V gene encodes CDR1 MGHDK and CDR2 SYGVNS. The CDR3 consists of 14 residues. Trimming cost V 4 bases and J 3 bases; bases outside gene matches: 5. The CDR3 DNA follows: TGTGCCAGCAGTGGGGACAGAGACTACACTGAAGCTTTCTTT. Translating it yields CASSGDRDYTEAFF.

This clone has a single count. This rearrangement joins TRBV14 to TRBJ1-3; D not certain. CDR1 is SGHDN and CDR2 is FVKESK in the germline V gene. Trimming cost V 1 base and J 0 bases, with 22 bases left between them. The CDR3 runs to 20 residues. CDR3: CASSQAAEGTYRSSGNTIYF. The DNA of the CDR3 is TGTGCCAGCAGCCAAGCAGCGGAAGGAACCTACCGAAGCTCTGGAAACACCATATATTTT.

The V and J genes are TRBV6-6 and TRBJ1-1; D remains ambiguous. The CDR3 loop spans 13 amino acids. The V end was cut by 2 bases, the J end by 5 bases, with 9 bases between. Germline V gives CDR1 MNHNY, CDR2 SVGAGI (reference sequence). The CDR3 nucleotides read TGTGCCAGCAGTTACGGTCGGGGAACTGAAGCTTTCTTT. Translating gives CASSYGRGTEAFF.

The chain uses TRBV2 and TRBJ2-3, with TRBD2 identical over 11 bases. Trimming cost V 8 bases and J 2 bases; bases outside gene matches: 6. Germline CDR1 SNHLY, CDR2 FYNNEI. The CDR3 runs 15 residues. The CDR3 DNA sequence: TGTGCCAGCCATAGCGGGAGGGATTTCACAGATACGCAGTATTTT. As protein: CASHSGRDFTDTQYF.

The chain has TRBV11-2 and TRBJ2-7; D is perhaps TRBD1 (6 bases). This CDR3 spans 15 amino acids. V was pared by 4 bases and J by 0 bases, with 13 bases between. Germline V lookup: CDR1 SGHAT, CDR2 FQNNGV. The CDR3 is CASSSVKGHSYEQYF. Here the CDR3 DNA reads TGTGCCAGCAGCTCCGTAAAGGGACACTCCTACGAGCAGTACTTC. Supplemented by reference TRBV11-2 and TRBJ2-7, the full variable domain reads EAGVAQSPRYKIIEKRQSVAFWCNPISGHATLYWYQQILGQGPKLLIQFQNNGVVDDSQLPKDRFSAERLKGVDSTLKIQPAKLEDSAVYLCASSSVKGHSYEQYFGPGTRLTVT.

This clone appeared a single time. V and J are TRBV9 and TRBJ1-2; no reliable D call. Trimming removed 6 bases from V and 4 bases from J, with 19 bases in between. The CDR3 loop spans 15 amino acids. From germline, CDR1 is SGDLS and CDR2 YYNGEE. The CDR3, as DNA: TGTGCCAGCACCAAGCCCCTCAGCGGGTCCTATGGCTACACCTTC. Encoded protein: CASTKPLSGSYGYTF.

The J gene is TRBJ2-7, the V gene TRBV5-1; D uncertain. The CDR3 sequence is 14 residues long. Trimming took 3 bases from V and 3 from J, leaving 13 bases between them. Germline CDR1 SGHRS, CDR2 YFSETQ. Here the CDR3 reads CASSSQEFGYEQYF. As DNA, the CDR3 is TGCGCCAGCAGCTCCCAGGAATTCGGCTACGAGCAGTACTTC. The whole variable domain, filled in from reference TRBV5-1 and TRBJ2-7, reads KAGVTQTPRYLIKTRGQQVTLSCSPISGHRSVSWYQQTPGQGLQFLFEYFSETQRNKGNFPGRFSGRQFSNSRSEMNVSTLELGDSALYLCASSSQEFGYEQYFGPGTRLTVT.

V usage is TRBV2 and J usage is TRBJ1-1; 12 bases map to TRBD1. With V trimmed by 2 bases and J by 2 bases, 6 bases remained unmatched. Germline V gene sequence: CDR1 SNHLY, CDR2 FYNNEI. The CDR3 loop spans 17 amino acids. This chain's CDR3 is CASSELGQGAQNTEAFF. In DNA, the CDR3 is TGTGCCAGCAGTGAACTGGGACAGGGGGCCCAAAACACTGAAGCTTTCTTT.

The rearrangement links TRBV28 to TRBJ2-3; 12 bases map to TRBD2. The CDR3 extends over 20 amino acids. V gave up 3 bases and J gave up 0 bases; unmatched junction bases: 13. Germline V gene data show CDR1 as MDHEN and CDR2 as SYDVKM. The CDR3: CASSFWAASGGESSTDTQYF. The CDR3 DNA is TGTGCCAGCAGTTTTTGGGCAGCTAGCGGGGGGGAGTCTAGCACAGATACGCAGTATTTT.

This chain connects TRBV9 to TRBJ2-7; D gene ambiguous. The germline CDR1 and CDR2 sequences are SGDLS and YYNGEE. This CDR3 region has 14 residues. With 0 bases removed from V and 1 base from J, the gap between germline ends came to 8 bases. The CDR3 DNA follows: TGTGCCAGCAGCGTAGACGCAGGATCCTACGAGCAGTACTTC. This encodes CASSVDAGSYEQYF.

V usage is TRBV27 and J usage is TRBJ2-7; tentative D call: TRBD1 (5 bases). The germline CDR1 and CDR2 sequences are MNHEY and SMNVEV (reference sequence). CDR3 length: 15 residues. Deletions cut 1 base from V and 5 bases from J, with 15 bases between. This chain's CDR3 is CASSLWTGRADEQYF. The CDR3 DNA sequence: TGTGCCAGCAGTTTATGGACGGGCAGGGCCGACGAGCAGTACTTC.